A selection of T cell receptor beta chains follows, all from one sample in a study of OX40 agonist ivuxolimab in advanced cancers. Produced via immunoSEQ multiplex PCR; TCRdb's table is partial and in-frame only. The data hold some 150,000 clones, with about nine tenths observed a single time. Sequenced here: CD4+ or CD8+ T cells sorted from blood, sampled in a trial of the OX40 agonist ivuxolimab. The receptor source for this set is an adult with an advanced solid tumor such as melanoma, head and neck, liver or kidney cancer. The CDR3 runs from the conserved cysteine through the conserved F or W.

v_gene	j_gene	CDR3aa
TRBV28	TRBJ2-2	CASTRREGRGTGELFF
TRBV7-8	TRBJ1-5	CASSSHFYGGSNQPQHF
TRBV5-1	TRBJ1-1	CASSLSGLYSSGTEAFF
TRBV5-1	TRBJ2-5	CASSLELAGGWETQYF
TRBV27	TRBJ2-7	CASSFWTGYSYEQYF
TRBV6-5	TRBJ2-1	CASRSLGPYNEQFF
TRBV2	TRBJ2-3	CASSPSGRPDTQYF
TRBV19	TRBJ2-3	CASSMASGIDTQYF
TRBV9	TRBJ2-1	CASSPSGTNWGEQFF
TRBV10-3	TRBJ2-5	CAISESSSGTQYF
TRBV28	TRBJ1-2	CASSSPGGAAYGYTF
TRBV27	TRBJ1-5	CASSIGPGGLGSNQPQHF
TRBV19	TRBJ2-7	CASSIASGHDEQYF
TRBV7-3	TRBJ2-7	CASSLMPLDRGVEQYF
TRBV9	TRBJ2-1	CASSVSATKNEPFF
TRBV19	TRBJ2-1	CASRTTSGSTHEQFF
TRBV5-4	TRBJ1-1	CASSFFLRVGETEAFF
TRBV7-3	TRBJ1-3	CASSATPTGEAGNTIYF
TRBV4-2	TRBJ1-2	CASSQERGHVYGYTF
TRBV6-5	TRBJ2-5	CASSYGTGWETQYF
TRBV30	TRBJ1-6	CAWSVQGSPLHF
TRBV9	TRBJ2-1	CASGSYNEQFF
TRBV15	TRBJ1-1	CATSRDLFIEGQGIIRDTEAFF
TRBV2	TRBJ2-3	CASSDTSGRAPDTQYF
TRBV28	TRBJ2-3	CASSSGLGSTDTQYF
TRBV2	TRBJ1-2	CASSENRGYGYTF
TRBV6-6	TRBJ1-3	CASSGGGTTGNTIYF
TRBV19	TRBJ2-5	CASSIWGQTVRAPQYF
TRBV5-1	TRBJ2-5	CASSRVGTSGLGGQTQYF
TRBV14	TRBJ1-4	CASSSRQGDQEKLFF
TRBV7-9	TRBJ2-2	CASSLALAGYTGELFF
TRBV4-3	TRBJ2-7	CASSHRVGYEQYF
TRBV7-9	TRBJ1-4	CATQGSALGRANEKLFF
TRBV28	TRBJ1-4	CASSGGTVVNEKLFF
TRBV5-1	TRBJ2-3	CASSLGGLAVISDTQYF
TRBV6-1	TRBJ1-1	CASSESSQGTEAFF
TRBV11-2	TRBJ2-3	CASTPSRASTDTQYF
TRBV7-9	TRBJ1-2	CASSSSVSQSGYTF
TRBV19	TRBJ2-3	CASHANTDTQYF
TRBV25-1	TRBJ2-3	CASSRNAGLTDTQYF
TRBV10-3	TRBJ2-2	CAIRALGSGELFF
TRBV28	TRBJ1-3	CASSPFGASGNTIYF
TRBV6-6	TRBJ2-7	CASSYGGLREQYF
TRBV28	TRBJ2-5	CASSLRLGSPQETQYF
TRBV5-1	TRBJ2-1	CASSFLDRGLGEQFF
TRBV5-6	TRBJ2-7	CASSLRGLRSYEQYF
TRBV2	TRBJ2-7	CAARDRNSYEQYF
TRBV27	TRBJ2-3	CASRWATTDTQYF
TRBV6-5	TRBJ2-1	CASRPLTGLRNEQFF
TRBV28	TRBJ1-4	CASRQGGEKLFF